This entry is about one TCR beta chain. What it binds is not known. The method was immunoSEQ multiplex PCR; TCRdb's version includes in-frame clones alone and lacks a portion of them. This sample yields over 15,000 clones, of which 70% to 75% are seen a single time; 33% belongs to the top ten. The sample comes from a study of OX40 agonist ivuxolimab in advanced cancers. About the study: Partial response was recorded in three patients: one hepatocellular carcinoma and two cutaneous melanoma cases. Overall study results and limits: Patients with a partial response at 0.1-3.0 mg/kg had among the lowest clonal expansion.

This CDR3 region has 13 residues. Losses at the gene ends were 7 bases for V and 5 bases for J; bases not matched to a gene: 6. Germline-derived CDR1 and CDR2 are SGHVS and FQNEAQ. Here the sequenced sample was CD4+ or CD8+ T cells sorted from blood, taken in a trial of the OX40 agonist ivuxolimab. The V and J genes are TRBV7-8 and TRBJ2-5; 8 positions agree with TRBD1. The clonotype comes from an adult with an advanced solid tumor such as melanoma, head and neck, liver or kidney cancer. For the CDR3, the DNA is TGTGCCAGCAAGACAGGGGAAGGGGAGACCCAGTACTTC. Amino acid sequence: CASKTGEGETQYF.